This entry lists 12 T cell receptor beta chains sequenced from one sample in a study of T cell responses to AZD1222 COVID-19 vaccine. Repertoires were generated with immunoSEQ multiplex PCR, while TCRdb's copy carries only in-frame clones and drops some. In the table there are some 97,000 clones, roughly 91% of which are singletons. Source: peripheral blood, taken on day 0 of AZD1222 vaccination. These receptors all come from an adult in good health.

The J gene is TRBJ1-1, the V gene TRBV25-1; the match to TRBD1 covers 7 bases. This CDR3 comprises 13 residues. Germline CDR1 reads MGHDK; CDR2 reads SYGVNS. The trim removed 6 bases at V and 4 bases at J, leaving 5 bases unmatched. The CDR3 sequence: CASRERQGTEAFF. DNA for the CDR3: TGTGCCAGCAGGGAGAGACAGGGCACTGAAGCTTTCTTT. Combining the CDR3 with reference TRBV25-1 and TRBJ1-1 gives the whole variable domain EADIYQTPRYLVIGTGKKITLECSQTMGHDKMYWYQQDPGMELHLIHYSYGVNSTEKGDLSSESTVSRIRTEHFPLTLESARPSHTSQYLCASRERQGTEAFFGQGTRLTVV.

The chain recombines TRBV27 with TRBJ2-1; 9 bases are shared with TRBD2. J was trimmed by 5 bases and V by 2 bases; bases with no gene match: 7. The CDR3 spans 16 residues. Per germline, CDR1 MNHEY and CDR2 SMNVEV (reference sequence). CDR3: CASSLKAAGGNNEQFF. As DNA, the CDR3 is TGTGCCAGCAGTTTAAAGGCAGCGGGAGGTAACAATGAGCAGTTCTTC.

The chain has TRBV28 and TRBJ1-2, with D uncertain. The CDR3 has 14 residues. From germline, CDR1 is MDHEN and CDR2 SYDVKM. Trimming removed 9 bases at V and 6 bases at J, with 20 bases between. CDR3 amino acids: CASLTPSVTNGYTF. In nucleotides, the CDR3 is TGTGCCAGTTTGACCCCCAGCGTGACTAATGGCTACACCTTC.

This CDR3 is CASSLGRGLVNYGYTF. In DNA, the CDR3 is TGCGCCAGCAGCTTGGGAAGGGGGCTCGTTAACTATGGCTACACCTTC. The chain combines TRBV5-1 with TRBJ1-2, with TRBD1 identical over 7 bases. V shed 0 bases and J 1 base; nucleotides not matched to a gene: 6. Looked up from germline, CDR1 is SGHRS and CDR2 is YFSETQ. The CDR3 sequence is 16 residues long.

V is TRBV14 and J is TRBJ1-4; the match to TRBD1 covers 10 bases. Germline V gene lookup returns CDR1 SGHDN and CDR2 FVKESK. Unmatched junction bases numbered 9, after V lost 4 bases and J lost 7 bases. The CDR3 spans 16 residues. The CDR3 protein is CASSPLRTGGTEKLFF. The CDR3 DNA sequence: TGTGCCAGCAGCCCCCTAAGGACAGGGGGTACTGAAAAACTGTTTTTT.

V usage is TRBV29-1 and J usage is TRBJ2-1; tentatively, D is TRBD1 (6 bases). Trimming took off 1 base at V and 10 bases at J, with 11 bases between the two ends. Germline V lookup: CDR1 SQVTM, CDR2 ANQGSEA. CDR3 length: 12 amino acids. CDR3 in DNA: TGCAGCGTTGAAGCTTGGGGGCGGGAGCAGTTCTTC. As protein: CSVEAWGREQFF.

This sequence joins TRBV18 and TRBJ1-1; no definite D call. The CDR3 loop spans 13 amino acids. Trimming pared 2 bases from V and 3 bases from J, leaving 7 bases between. Germline V lookup: CDR1 KGHSH, CDR2 LQKENI. CDR3 DNA sequence: TGTGCCAGCTCACCAGACCAGTACACTGAAGCTTTCTTT. This sequence encodes CASSPDQYTEAFF.

The chain combines TRBV6-5 with TRBJ2-7, with a tentative D call TRBD2 (5 bases). Trimming left V 6 bases short and J 0 bases short, with 12 bases between. The CDR3 consists of 14 residues. The germline CDR1 and CDR2 sequences are MNHEY and SVGAGI. The DNA for the CDR3 is TGTGCCAGCAGGAAAGGGAGCGTCTCCTACGAGCAGTACTTC. It specifies CASRKGSVSYEQYF.

CDR3 in DNA: TGTGCCAGCAGTGAAGTCATCGCAGGGGCTATACTCTCTGGGGCCAACGTCCTGACTTTC. This sequence encodes CASSEVIAGAILSGANVLTF. The chain recombines TRBV6-1 with TRBJ2-6; weak D call: TRBD1 (6 bases). The V end was cut by 1 base, the J end by 0 bases, with 19 bases between. In germline, CDR1 is MNHNS, CDR2 SASEGT. The CDR3 covers 20 residues.

The chain is built from TRBV19 and TRBJ1-5, with 9 bases fitting TRBD1. The CDR3 is 22 residues long. The germline gives CDR1 LNHDA, CDR2 SQIVND (reference sequence). The V segment lost 6 bases and the J segment 2 bases; nucleotides outside the gene matches: 26. The CDR3 DNA follows: TGTGCCAGTAGACCTCCCGGGACAGGGTTAAGTTCGAGTCGGTACGGCAATCAGCCCCAGCATTTT. As protein: CASRPPGTGLSSSRYGNQPQHF.

The chain uses TRBV28 and TRBJ1-2; 9 bases are shared with TRBD1. In germline, CDR1 is MDHEN, CDR2 SYDVKM. CDR3 length equals 13 residues. The V gene end was trimmed by 6 bases and the J gene end by 6 bases; junction bases not matched to a gene: 5. As DNA, the CDR3 is TGTGCCAGCAGCCCTGGGACAGGGAATGGCTACACCTTC. The encoded protein is CASSPGTGNGYTF.

This chain links TRBV5-5 with TRBJ1-1; TRBD1 agrees at 10 bases. This CDR3 has 18 residues. Germline CDR1 reads SGHKS; CDR2 reads YYEKEE (reference sequence). V was clipped by 4 bases and J by 0 bases; unmatched bases: 12. CDR3 amino acids: CASSPHWTGGGVNTEAFF. The CDR3 nucleotides are TGTGCCAGCAGCCCCCACTGGACAGGGGGTGGGGTGAACACTGAAGCTTTCTTT.